These 20 T cell receptor beta chains were sequenced from one sample in a study of molecular identifiers for immune sequencing clone quantification. Via MiXCR, TCRdb re-called the PCR reads, giving one row per CDR3 protein. This sample has 460,000 or so distinct CDR3 sequences; about 25% occur once, and the top ten carry about 0.75%. The sequenced sample was naive CD8+ T cells from blood, with Jurkat cell RNA spiked in. Subset given: FACS-sorted CD8+CD4-CCR7+CD45RA+ naive T cells. These receptors came from a human donor in good health. Some libraries in this study had Jurkat cell RNA spiked in.

This clonotype has a handful of counts. V and J are TRBV11-2 and TRBJ2-1; 14 bases are a match to TRBD2. The trim removed 1 base at V and 6 bases at J, leaving 11 bases unmatched. The germline V gene encodes CDR1 SGHAT and CDR2 FQNNGV. CDR3 length equals 19 residues. The DNA of the CDR3 is TGTGCCAGCAGCTTAGGAAGGGGGACTAGCGGGGGAAGGGGCAATGAGCAGTTCTTC. This encodes CASSLGRGTSGGRGNEQFF.

The table lists this clonotype with many counts. The gene calls are TRBV4-1 and TRBJ2-5, with a weak D call TRBD2 (6 bases). Trimming left V 6 bases short and J 2 bases short, with 19 bases between. This CDR3 has 16 amino acids. The germline CDR1 and CDR2 sequences are MGHRA and YSYEKL. This CDR3 is CASSPGTQSLQETQYF. The DNA of the CDR3 is TGCGCCAGCAGTCCGGGGACTCAAAGTCTACAAGAGACCCAGTACTTC.

The table lists this clonotype with a few counts. The V and J genes are TRBV19 and TRBJ2-1; 12 nucleotides match TRBD2. This CDR3 comprises 16 residues. The V gene end was trimmed by 3 bases and the J gene end by 7 bases; junction bases not matched to a gene: 7. The germline CDR1 and CDR2 sequences are LNHDA and SQIVND (reference sequence). As DNA, the CDR3 is TGTGCCAGTAGTATCTTGGGACTAGCGGGTCTTAATGAGCAGTTCTTC. This translates into CASSILGLAGLNEQFF.

This clonotype was detected a few times. The chain uses TRBV6-5 and TRBJ1-5; D perhaps matches TRBD1 (6 bases). V was pared by 7 bases and J by 4 bases, with 14 bases between. The CDR3 has 14 amino acids. From germline, CDR1 is MNHEY and CDR2 SVGAGI. The CDR3 is CASNSDSENQPQHF. For the CDR3, the DNA is TGTGCCAGCAACTCGGACAGCGAAAATCAGCCCCAGCATTTT.

This clonotype was picked up many times. The chain employs TRBV9 and TRBJ1-1; tentatively, D is TRBD1 (5 bases). Between the trimmed V and J ends, which lost 4 bases and 0 bases, there was a span of 13 bases. This CDR3 comprises 15 residues. Per germline, CDR1 SGDLS and CDR2 YYNGEE. The CDR3, as DNA: TGTGCCAGCAGCCCGTGGGGGACGTTGAACACTGAAGCTTTCTTT. Translating gives CASSPWGTLNTEAFF.

This clonotype was detected only a few times. V usage is TRBV3-1 and J usage is TRBJ2-7; D remains ambiguous. The CDR3 is 16 amino acids. Trimming took off 0 bases at V and 5 bases at J, with 17 bases between the two ends. Per the germline V gene, CDR1 is LGHDT and CDR2 is YNNKEL (reference sequence). In DNA, the CDR3 is TGTGCCAGCAGCCAAGATCGTCTATTCCCCCCGGACGAGCAGTACTTC. It translates to CASSQDRLFPPDEQYF.

About this clonotype itself: The junction departs from the called germline gene at one end, perhaps through a read error. The gene calls are TRBV4-3 and TRBJ2-7; maybe TRBD1 (7 bases). The CDR3 length is 18 residues. Germline V lookup: CDR1 LGHNA, CDR2 YSLEER. This CDR3 reads CTSSQVQGGPYRSYEQYF. In nucleotides, the CDR3 is TGCACCAGCAGCCAAGTTCAGGGGGGACCGTACCGCTCCTACGAGCAGTACTTC.

The chain is built from TRBV7-2 and TRBJ2-2; D remains unclear. V lost 5 bases, J lost 4 bases, and 17 bases lay in between. Germline assignment: CDR1 SGHTA and CDR2 FQGNSA. There are 16 residues in the CDR3. CDR3 sequence reads: CASSLTALPGTGELFF. The CDR3 coding sequence is TGTGCCAGCAGCCTTACAGCCTTGCCGGGCACCGGGGAGCTGTTTTTT.

The chain has TRBV24-1 and TRBJ2-1; D ambiguous. CDR3 length: 13 amino acids. Deletions cut 1 base from V and 9 bases from J, with 9 bases between. CDR1 and CDR2 (germline): KGHDR, SFDVKD. The CDR3 loop reads CATSDLLTSEQFF. In DNA, the CDR3 is TGTGCCACCAGTGATTTACTGACAAGTGAGCAGTTCTTC.

The chain couples TRBV9 to TRBJ2-7, with 8 bases aligning to TRBD1. This CDR3 is 14 amino acids long. CDR1 is SGDLS, CDR2 YYNGEE, per germline. With 3 bases clipped from V and 5 bases from J, the junction kept 7 bases outside the gene matches. The CDR3 sequence: CASSAGQGPHEQYF. CDR3 in DNA: TGTGCCAGCAGCGCCGGACAGGGTCCCCACGAGCAGTACTTC.

This clonotype was detected only once. It may be a read error: a sequence one base away is much more abundant. V usage is TRBV20-1 and J usage is TRBJ2-7; 7 bases agree with TRBD1. The germline gives CDR1 DFQATT, CDR2 SNEGSKA (reference sequence). The CDR3 spans 14 residues. After removal of 6 bases from V and 2 bases from J, the junction contained 10 bases not matched to a gene. Written as DNA, the CDR3 is TGCAGTGCCGCCCGGCCGGGACAGACCTACGAGCAGTACTTC. It specifies CSAARPGQTYEQYF.

This clonotype was seen a handful of times. This rearrangement joins TRBV15 to TRBJ1-5; D might be TRBD1 (6 bases). With 0 bases removed from V and 1 base from J, the gap between germline ends came to 19 bases. Germline CDR1 and CDR2: LNHNV and YYDKDF (reference sequence). The CDR3 loop spans 19 amino acids. DNA of the CDR3: TGTGCCACCAGCAGAGATTATGTGGCAAGGACAGAAAGCAATCAGCCCCAGCATTTT. It encodes CATSRDYVARTESNQPQHF.

This clonotype was observed a few times. This chain connects TRBV19 to TRBJ2-7; 7 bases are a match to TRBD1. Per germline, CDR1 LNHDA and CDR2 SQIVND (reference sequence). Trimming took 4 bases from V and 3 from J; bases not matched to a gene: 6. The CDR3 totals 14 residues. Written as DNA, the CDR3 is TGTGCCAGTAGTAAGGACACAGGGGACTACGAGCAGTACTTC. Residues: CASSKDTGDYEQYF.

CDR3 bases: TGTGCCAGCAGTACCCCTCCGGGTGGACAGGGGTTTGGGGAGCAGTTCTTC. Translated, it gives CASSTPPGGQGFGEQFF. The rearrangement uses TRBV12-3 or TRBV12-4 and TRBJ2-1, with 9 bases fitting TRBD1. The CDR3 loop spans 17 amino acids. The V segment lost 5 bases and the J segment 10 bases; nucleotides outside the gene matches: 18.

This clonotype turned up a few times. The gene calls are TRBV3-1 and TRBJ2-7, with D uncertain. The V end was cut by 0 bases, the J end by 6 bases, with 18 bases between. CDR3 length: 16 residues. Germline V gives CDR1 LGHDT, CDR2 YNNKEL (reference sequence). CDR3 nucleotide sequence: TGTGCCAGCAGCCAAGATCTTGCGATTCGGCCTCCCGAGCAGTACTTC. Protein: CASSQDLAIRPPEQYF.

This clonotype appeared a few times. V is TRBV4-1 and J is TRBJ1-2, with D unresolved. The V gene's germline CDR1 is MGHRA and CDR2 YSYEKL. V shed 3 bases and J shed 5 bases, with 13 bases lying between them. The length of the CDR3 is 14 residues. This CDR3 is CASSQADRGYGYTF. The DNA of the CDR3 is TGCGCCAGCAGCCAGGCAGACCGGGGATATGGCTACACCTTC.

This clonotype has just one count. An end of the junction does not agree with germline; a read error may underlie this. The chain combines TRBV9 with TRBJ2-7; 8 nucleotides line up with TRBD1. Germline V gene lookup returns CDR1 SGDLS and CDR2 YYNGEE. The CDR3 is 14 amino acids. As DNA, the CDR3 is TGTGCCAGCAGCGTAGGGCAGGGGGCCTACGGGCAGTACTTC. Translation: CASSVGQGAYGQYF.

This clonotype was seen at least ten times. This chain joins TRBV7-9 and TRBJ2-3; D is ambiguous. V was shortened by 3 bases and J by 2 bases, with 6 bases between the two germline ends. The CDR3 consists of 13 residues. Germline V gene data show CDR1 as SEHNR and CDR2 as FQNEAQ (reference sequence). For the CDR3, the DNA is TGTGCCAGCAGCTTCTCCGCCACAGATACGCAGTATTTT. Its translation is CASSFSATDTQYF.

Comments on this clonotype: This may be a read error, as it is one base from a much larger clone. V gene TRBV6-5 combines with J gene TRBJ2-7; D is uncertain. Germline V gene lookup returns CDR1 MNHEY and CDR2 SVGAGI. The CDR3 covers 15 residues. The DNA of the CDR3 is TGTGCCAGCAGTTACCCGACGGGCGGAAACTACGAGCTGTACTTC. It specifies CASSYPTGGNYELYF.

CDR3 residues: CASSLFSTLNTDTQYF. CDR3 DNA: TGCGCCAGCAGCTTGTTTTCGACCCTTAACACAGATACGCAGTATTTT. V gene TRBV5-1 combines with J gene TRBJ2-3; no clear D gene. V dropped 1 base and J dropped 2 bases, with 14 bases sitting between them. There are 16 residues in the CDR3. Germline CDR1 reads SGHRS; CDR2 reads YFSETQ.